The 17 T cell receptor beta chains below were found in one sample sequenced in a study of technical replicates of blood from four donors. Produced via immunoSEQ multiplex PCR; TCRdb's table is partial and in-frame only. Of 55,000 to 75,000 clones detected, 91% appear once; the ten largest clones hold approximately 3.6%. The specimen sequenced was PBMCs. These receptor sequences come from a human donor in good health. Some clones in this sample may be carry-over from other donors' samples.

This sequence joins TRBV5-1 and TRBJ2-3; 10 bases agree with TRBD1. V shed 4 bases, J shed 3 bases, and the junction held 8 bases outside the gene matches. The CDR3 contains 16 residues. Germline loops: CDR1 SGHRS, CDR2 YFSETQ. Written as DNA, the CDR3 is TGCGCCAGCAGCCCACTTCCGGGACAGGGGACAGATACGCAGTATTTT. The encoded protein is CASSPLPGQGTDTQYF.

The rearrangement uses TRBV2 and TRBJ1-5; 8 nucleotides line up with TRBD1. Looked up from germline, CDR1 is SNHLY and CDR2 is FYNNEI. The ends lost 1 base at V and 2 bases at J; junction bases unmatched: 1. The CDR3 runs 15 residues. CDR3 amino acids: CASSEETGGNQPQHF. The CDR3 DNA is TGTGCCAGCAGTGAAGAGACAGGGGGCAATCAGCCCCAGCATTTT.

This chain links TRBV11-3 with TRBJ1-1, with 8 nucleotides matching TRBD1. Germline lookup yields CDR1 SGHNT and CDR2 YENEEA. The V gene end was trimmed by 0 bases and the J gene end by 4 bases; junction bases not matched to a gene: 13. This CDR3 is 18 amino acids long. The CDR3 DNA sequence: TGTGCCAGCAGCTTAGATTTTAGGGGAGGACAGGGCGGCACTGAAGCTTTCTTT. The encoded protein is CASSLDFRGGQGGTEAFF.

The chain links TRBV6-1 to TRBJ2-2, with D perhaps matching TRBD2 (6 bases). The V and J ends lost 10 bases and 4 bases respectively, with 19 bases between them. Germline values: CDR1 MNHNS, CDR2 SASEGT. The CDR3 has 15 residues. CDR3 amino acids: CATRIGWGGTGELFF. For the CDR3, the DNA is TGTGCCACCCGGATTGGGTGGGGAGGCACCGGGGAGCTGTTTTTT.

CDR3 DNA sequence: TGTGCCAGCAGCCCAGGACTAGCGGGCTCCGGGGATACGCAGTATTTT. Its translation: CASSPGLAGSGDTQYF. This chain uses TRBV4-2 with TRBJ2-3; TRBD2 aligns across 11 bases. This CDR3 has 16 residues. Germline trimming cut 4 bases from V and 6 bases from J; bases unmatched to any gene: 9. Germline V gene data show CDR1 as LGHNA and CDR2 as YNFKEQ.

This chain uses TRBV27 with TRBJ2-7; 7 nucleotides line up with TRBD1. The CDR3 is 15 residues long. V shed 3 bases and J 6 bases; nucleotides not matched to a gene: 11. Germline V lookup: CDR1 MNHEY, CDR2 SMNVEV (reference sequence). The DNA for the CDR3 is TGTGCCAGCAGTTTCTATGCAACCTCAGGGGGCGAGCAGTACTTC. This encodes CASSFYATSGGEQYF.

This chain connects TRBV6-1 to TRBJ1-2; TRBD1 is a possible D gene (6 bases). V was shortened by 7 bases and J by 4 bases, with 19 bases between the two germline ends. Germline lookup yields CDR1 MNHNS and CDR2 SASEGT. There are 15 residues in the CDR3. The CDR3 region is CASTLRAGDRYGYTF. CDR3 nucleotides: TGTGCCAGCACCCTGAGGGCAGGGGACCGCTATGGCTACACCTTC.

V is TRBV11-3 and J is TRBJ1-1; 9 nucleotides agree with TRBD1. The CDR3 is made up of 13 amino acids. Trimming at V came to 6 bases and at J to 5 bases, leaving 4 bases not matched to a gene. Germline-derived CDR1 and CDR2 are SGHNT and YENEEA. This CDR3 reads CASSRDRVTEAFF. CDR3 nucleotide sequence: TGTGCCAGCAGTAGGGACAGGGTAACTGAAGCTTTCTTT.

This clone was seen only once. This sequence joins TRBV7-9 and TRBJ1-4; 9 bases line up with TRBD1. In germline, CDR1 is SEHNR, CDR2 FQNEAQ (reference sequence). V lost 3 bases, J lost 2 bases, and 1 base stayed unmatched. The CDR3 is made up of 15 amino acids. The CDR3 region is CASSLTGGTNEKLFF. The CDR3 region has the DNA TGTGCCAGCAGCTTGACAGGGGGGACTAATGAAAAACTGTTTTTT.

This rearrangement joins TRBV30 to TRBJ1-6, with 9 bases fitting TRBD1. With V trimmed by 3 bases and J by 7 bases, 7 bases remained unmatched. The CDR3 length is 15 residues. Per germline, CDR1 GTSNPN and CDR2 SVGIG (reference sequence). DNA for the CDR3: TGTGCCTGGAGAACGTGGGACAGGGACAATTCACCCCTCCACTTT. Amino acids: CAWRTWDRDNSPLHF.

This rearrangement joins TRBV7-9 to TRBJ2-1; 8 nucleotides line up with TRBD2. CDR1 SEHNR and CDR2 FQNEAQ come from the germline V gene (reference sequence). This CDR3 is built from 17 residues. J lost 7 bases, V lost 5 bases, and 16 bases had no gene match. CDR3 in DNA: TGTGCCAGCAGCGCGGACTCCGGGACTAGTCACGGGAATGAGCAGTTCTTC. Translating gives CASSADSGTSHGNEQFF.

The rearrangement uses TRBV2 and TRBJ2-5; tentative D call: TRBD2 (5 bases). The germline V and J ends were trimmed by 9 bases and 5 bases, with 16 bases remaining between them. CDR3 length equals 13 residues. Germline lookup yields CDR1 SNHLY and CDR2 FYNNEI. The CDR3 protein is CASSLTRAETQYF. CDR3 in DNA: TGTGCCAGTAGTCTTACTAGAGCGGAGACCCAGTACTTC.

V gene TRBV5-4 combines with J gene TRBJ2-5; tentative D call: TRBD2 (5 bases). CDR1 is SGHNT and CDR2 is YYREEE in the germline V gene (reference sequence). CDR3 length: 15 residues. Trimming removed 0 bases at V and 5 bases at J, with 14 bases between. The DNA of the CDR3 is TGTGCCAGCAGCTTGGATGGGAGCCTCGTGGAGACCCAGTACTTC. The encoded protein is CASSLDGSLVETQYF. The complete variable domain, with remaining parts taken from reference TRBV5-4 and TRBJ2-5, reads ETGVTQSPTHLIKTRGQQVTLRCSSQSGHNTVSWYQQALGQGPQFIFQYYREEENGRGNFPPRFSGLQFPNYSSELNVNALELDDSALYLCASSLDGSLVETQYFGPGTRLLVL.

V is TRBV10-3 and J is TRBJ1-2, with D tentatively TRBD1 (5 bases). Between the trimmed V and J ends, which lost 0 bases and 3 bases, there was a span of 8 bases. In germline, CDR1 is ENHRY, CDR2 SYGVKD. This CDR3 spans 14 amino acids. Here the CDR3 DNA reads TGTGCCATCAGTGAGTCTGGGACTTACTATGGCTACACCTTC. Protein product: CAISESGTYYGYTF.

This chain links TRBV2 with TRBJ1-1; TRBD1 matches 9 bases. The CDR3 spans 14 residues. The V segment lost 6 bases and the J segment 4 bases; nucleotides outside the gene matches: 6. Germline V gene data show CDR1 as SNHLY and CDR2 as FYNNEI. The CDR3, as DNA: TGTGCCAGCAGCTCACAGGACAGGGGCACTGAAGCTTTCTTT. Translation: CASSSQDRGTEAFF.

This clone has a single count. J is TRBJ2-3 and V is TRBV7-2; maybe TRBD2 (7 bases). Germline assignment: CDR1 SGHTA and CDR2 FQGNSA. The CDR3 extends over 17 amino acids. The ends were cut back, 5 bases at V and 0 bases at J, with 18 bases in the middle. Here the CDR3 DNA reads TGTGCCAGCAGCGCACTGAGGGGGGGGCCTAGCACAGATACGCAGTATTTT. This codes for CASSALRGGPSTDTQYF.

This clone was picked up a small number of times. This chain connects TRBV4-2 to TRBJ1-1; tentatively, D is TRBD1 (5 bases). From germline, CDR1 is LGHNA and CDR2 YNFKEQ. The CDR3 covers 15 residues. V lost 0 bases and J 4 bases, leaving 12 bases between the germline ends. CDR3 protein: CASSQDPGGSTEAFF. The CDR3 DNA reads TGTGCCAGCAGCCAAGATCCCGGGGGGAGCACTGAAGCTTTCTTT.